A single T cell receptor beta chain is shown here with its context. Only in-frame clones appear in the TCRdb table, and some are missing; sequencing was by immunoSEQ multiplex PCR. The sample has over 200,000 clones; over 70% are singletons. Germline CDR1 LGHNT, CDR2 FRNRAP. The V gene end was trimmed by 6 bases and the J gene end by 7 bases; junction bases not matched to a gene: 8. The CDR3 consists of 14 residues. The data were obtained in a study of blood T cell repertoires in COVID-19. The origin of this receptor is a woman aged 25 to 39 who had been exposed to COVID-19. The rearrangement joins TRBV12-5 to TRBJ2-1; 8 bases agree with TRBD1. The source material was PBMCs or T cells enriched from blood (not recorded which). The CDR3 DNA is TGTGCTAGTGGCAAGACGACAGGGGCAAATGAGCAGTTCTTC. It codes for CASGKTTGANEQFF.